These 15 T cell receptor beta chains originate from one sample sequenced in a study of cytomegalovirus exposure and HLA in healthy donors (dated by TCRdb to about 2017). The library relied on the immunoSEQ multiplex PCR assay. The multiplex PCR relied on a mix of 60 forward primers for TCR Vbeta segments and 13 reverse primers for TCR Jbeta segments. TCRdb limited this immuneACCESS table to in-frame rearrangements with V and J called. A share of clones is missing; checked studies link under half to unresolved V genes, and the rest is unexplained. The sample yields roughly 170,000 clones; around 83% were counted once. The ten largest make up approximately 1.2% of the sample. Sequencing was performed on PBMCs. The receptors here all came from a girl aged 2-10 years in good health and CMV-seropositive.

V and J are TRBV4-2 and TRBJ1-1; TRBD1 matches at 8 bases. The J segment lost 2 bases and the V segment lost 5 bases, leaving 13 bases of the junction unmatched. Germline V gene lookup returns CDR1 LGHNA and CDR2 YNFKEQ. The CDR3 has 17 residues. The CDR3 nucleotides read TGTGCCAGCAGCTTAGGTCAGTCAGGGGGCTTTAACACTGAAGCTTTCTTT. Protein: CASSLGQSGGFNTEAFF.

The V gene is TRBV15, the J gene TRBJ1-3; possible D gene TRBD1, 5 bases. CDR3 length equals 16 residues. CDR1 and CDR2 from the germline V gene are LNHNV and YYDKDF (reference sequence). Trimming pared 1 base from V and 0 bases from J, leaving 10 bases between. CDR3 nucleotides: TGTGCCACCAGCAGAGGGTCCCAGGGCTCTGGAAACACCATATATTTT. Its protein is CATSRGSQGSGNTIYF.

The V call is TRBV28, the J call TRBJ2-7, with a possible D match to TRBD2 (6 bases). The V and J ends lost 8 bases and 2 bases respectively, with 19 bases between them. The germline gives CDR1 MDHEN, CDR2 SYDVKM. The CDR3 runs 15 residues. The CDR3 sequence: CASPPAGQEAYEQYF. CDR3 sequence (DNA): TGTGCCAGCCCTCCGGCGGGGCAGGAGGCCTACGAGCAGTACTTC.

This chain joins TRBV30 and TRBJ1-2; no clear D. CDR1 and CDR2 (germline): GTSNPN, SVGIG (reference sequence). The germline V and J ends were trimmed by 0 bases and 8 bases, with 10 bases remaining between them. This CDR3 has 12 amino acids. CDR3 sequence: CAWSVRGGGYTF. For the CDR3, the DNA is TGTGCCTGGAGTGTACGAGGCGGAGGCTACACCTTC. Full variable domain (outside the CDR3, taken from reference TRBV30 and TRBJ1-2): SQTIHQWPATLVQPVGSPLSLECTVEGTSNPNLYWYRQAAGRGLQLLFYSVGIGQISSEVPQNLSASRPQDRQFILSSKKLLLSDSGFYLCAWSVRGGGYTFGSGTRLTVV.

This chain joins TRBV29-1 and TRBJ2-3; 12 positions match TRBD2. The V gene's germline CDR1 is SQVTM and CDR2 ANQGSEA. V trimming: 3 bases; J trimming: 3 bases; junction bases outside the gene matches: 10. The CDR3 has 17 amino acids. CDR3 residues: CSVDGLAGGPSTDTQYF. DNA for the CDR3: TGCAGCGTTGATGGTCTAGCGGGGGGGCCATCTACAGATACGCAGTATTTT.

CDR3 in DNA: TGTGCCATCAGAATCGACAGGTTGGTCACTGAAGCTTTCTTT. Translated: CAIRIDRLVTEAFF. The chain couples TRBV10-3 to TRBJ1-1; a possible D gene is TRBD1 (6 bases). V lost 6 bases to trimming and J lost 4 bases, with 15 bases between them. Germline V gene data show CDR1 as ENHRY and CDR2 as SYGVKD. The CDR3 extends over 14 amino acids.

The CDR3 sequence is CASSYGGQKPQPQHF. Here the CDR3 DNA reads TGTGCCAGCAGTTACGGAGGACAGAAACCTCAGCCCCAGCATTTT. This chain links TRBV6-6 with TRBJ1-5; the D gene is possibly TRBD1 (6 bases). Germline loops: CDR1 MNHNY, CDR2 SVGAGI (reference sequence). V shed 2 bases and J shed 6 bases, with 14 bases lying between them. This CDR3 has 15 residues.

The CDR3 is CASSYQWIRSPYGYTF. CDR3 in DNA: TGTGCCAGCAGTTACCAATGGATACGTAGCCCCTATGGCTACACCTTC. This chain connects TRBV6-5 to TRBJ1-2; no clear D. Germline V gene data show CDR1 as MNHEY and CDR2 as SVGAGI. The CDR3 length is 16 residues. V was clipped by 2 bases and J by 4 bases, with 17 bases between them.

This rearrangement joins TRBV14 to TRBJ1-1; D may be TRBD1 (5 bases). This CDR3 is built from 14 residues. Between the trimmed V and J ends, which lost 1 base and 4 bases, there was a span of 10 bases. Germline loops: CDR1 SGHDN, CDR2 FVKESK. In DNA form, the CDR3 reads TGTGCCAGCAGCCAAGGACGGGGGTCCACTGAAGCTTTCTTT. Amino acid sequence: CASSQGRGSTEAFF.

This chain links TRBV5-1 with TRBJ2-7; D may be TRBD1 (6 bases). Germline CDR1 and CDR2: SGHRS and YFSETQ. The CDR3 has 14 amino acids. Trimming pared 2 bases from V and 3 bases from J, leaving 12 bases between. In DNA, the CDR3 is TGCGCCAGCAGCTTAAACTCACAGGGCTACGAGCAGTACTTC. This codes for CASSLNSQGYEQYF.

Of note for this clone: A junction end diverges from the germline sequence, so it may reflect a read error. V is TRBV5-5 and J is TRBJ2-7; 8 bases line up with TRBD1. CDR3 length: 12 amino acids. Germline values: CDR1 SGHKS, CDR2 YYEKEE (reference sequence). CDR3 DNA sequence: TGTGCCAGCAGCTCGACGACAGGGGTTTGGAACTTC. Protein product: CASSSTTGVWNF.

This chain joins TRBV30 and TRBJ2-3, with a weak D call TRBD2 (6 bases). Per germline, CDR1 GTSNPN and CDR2 SVGIG (reference sequence). V lost 3 bases and J lost 6, with 22 bases in between. The CDR3 runs to 16 residues. CDR3 region: CAWSQTGGDVRDTQYF. The CDR3 region has the DNA TGTGCCTGGAGCCAAACAGGAGGGGACGTGAGGGATACGCAGTATTTT.

The chain combines TRBV5-1 with TRBJ1-2; 9 nucleotides agree with TRBD1. Losses at the gene ends were 1 base for V and 3 bases for J; bases not matched to a gene: 7. This CDR3 is 16 amino acids long. The germline gives CDR1 SGHRS, CDR2 YFSETQ. The CDR3: CASSLRTGGADYGYTF. In DNA, the CDR3 is TGCGCCAGCAGCTTGAGAACAGGGGGCGCGGACTATGGCTACACCTTC.

The CDR3 region is CASSLAGTGGVWYEQYF. The CDR3, as DNA: TGCGCCAGCAGCTTGGCCGGGACAGGGGGCGTTTGGTACGAGCAGTACTTC. The chain uses TRBV5-1 and TRBJ2-7; 12 bases are a match to TRBD1. Losses at the gene ends were 0 bases for V and 4 bases for J; bases not matched to a gene: 8. CDR3 size: 17 residues. Germline V gene lookup returns CDR1 SGHRS and CDR2 YFSETQ.

The chain links TRBV9 to TRBJ2-7; 8 bases agree with TRBD2. V was clipped by 3 bases and J by 0 bases; unmatched bases: 2. The germline V gene has CDR1 SGDLS and CDR2 YYNGEE. The CDR3 has 14 amino acids. CDR3 bases: TGTGCCAGCAGCGGTAGCGGGACCTCCTACGAGCAGTACTTC. Amino acids: CASSGSGTSYEQYF. Full variable domain (outside the CDR3, taken from reference TRBV9 and TRBJ2-7): DSGVTQTPKHLITATGQRVTLRCSPRSGDLSVYWYQQSLDQGLQFLIQYYNGEERAKGNILERFSAQQFPDLHSELNLSSLELGDSALYFCASSGSGTSYEQYFGPGTRLTVT.